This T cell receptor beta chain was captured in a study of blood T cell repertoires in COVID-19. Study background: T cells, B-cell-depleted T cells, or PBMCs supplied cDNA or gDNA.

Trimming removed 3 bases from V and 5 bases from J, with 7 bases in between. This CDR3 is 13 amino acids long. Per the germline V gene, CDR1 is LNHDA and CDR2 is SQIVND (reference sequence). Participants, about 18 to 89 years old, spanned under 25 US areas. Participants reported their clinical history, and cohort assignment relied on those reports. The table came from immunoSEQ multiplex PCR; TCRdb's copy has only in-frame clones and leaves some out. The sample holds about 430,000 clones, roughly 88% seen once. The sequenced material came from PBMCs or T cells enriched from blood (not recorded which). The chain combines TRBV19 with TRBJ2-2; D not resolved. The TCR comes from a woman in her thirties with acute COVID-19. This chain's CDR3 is CASSILLTGELFF. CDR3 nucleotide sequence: TGTGCCAGTAGTATTCTGCTAACCGGGGAGCTGTTTTTT.